Included here is one T cell receptor (beta chain) sequence, with context. The data stem from a study of blood T cell repertoires in COVID-19. Study-wide context: COVID-19 samples collected from the United States, Italy and Spain covered acute and convalescent phases. Nucleic acid was either cDNA or gDNA, and it came from T cells, B-cell-depleted T cells, or PBMCs.

In the authors' workflow: The authors estimated nucleated cell counts from reference gene primer amplification. Sequenced by immunoSEQ multiplex PCR; TCRdb stores in-frame clones only, minus some. From that table come the V and J calls and clone size; the DNA was used to work out D and trimming. The sample shows about 120,000 clones, approximately 90% of them seen only once. The CDR3 totals 16 residues. V lost 4 bases and J 8 bases, leaving 23 bases between the germline ends. Per germline, CDR1 MNHEY and CDR2 SMNVEV (reference sequence). This TCR was sampled from a man aged 70 or older with active or convalescent COVID-19. V usage is TRBV27 and J usage is TRBJ1-2; D is possibly TRBD1 (5 bases). The sample comprised peripheral blood. CDR3 in DNA: TGTGCCAGCAGTTCAGGGACCGGGCAGTTCGGGGGAGGCTACACCTTC. Its protein is CASSSGTGQFGGGYTF.